Following are 24 T cell receptor beta chains from one sample sequenced in a study of T-cell memory formation after mild COVID-19. TCRdb itself ran the 5' RACE reads through MiXCR, one entry per CDR3 protein. The table records fewer than 650,000 distinct CDR3 sequences, 17% of them present only once. Source material: PBMCs or a T cell subset sorted from them (not recorded which). The receptors stem from an adult woman who had mild COVID-19 (a few samples of this study predate the infection). Cell type and time point are not known.

V and J are TRBV10-1 and TRBJ2-1, with a tentative D call TRBD2 (6 bases). Germline values: CDR1 WNHNN, CDR2 SYGVQD (reference sequence). The V gene lost 4 bases and the J gene lost 5 bases, with 24 bases spanning the gap. There are 18 residues in the CDR3. The CDR3 region has the DNA TGCGCCAGCAGTGGGTCGCGGGGAGGTTTGAGGGAGGACAATGAGCAGTTCTTC. Amino acids: CASSGSRGGLREDNEQFF.

The CDR3 spells CSAPHSGTGVQFF. CDR3 nucleotide sequence: TGCAGTGCGCCCCACTCCGGGACAGGGGTACAGTTCTTC. This rearrangement joins TRBV20-1 to TRBJ2-1; the match to TRBD1 covers 10 bases. The CDR3 extends over 13 amino acids. V lost 6 bases, J lost 13 bases, and 12 bases stayed unmatched. Germline values: CDR1 DFQATT, CDR2 SNEGSKA (reference sequence).

This clonotype turned up a few times. The chain uses TRBV18 and TRBJ1-4, with D uncertain. CDR1 and CDR2 from the germline V gene are KGHSH and LQKENI. This CDR3 is built from 14 residues. V shed 2 bases and J shed 4 bases, with 8 bases lying between them. The CDR3 DNA follows: TGTGCCAGCTCACCAGGGAGCGGTAATGAAAAACTGTTTTTT. It translates to CASSPGSGNEKLFF. The full variable domain, its missing parts supplied by reference TRBV18 and TRBJ1-4, is NAGVMQNPRHLVRRRGQEARLRCSPMKGHSHVYWYRQLPEEGLKFMVYLQKENIIDESGMPKERFSAEFPKEGPSILRIQQVVRGDSAAYFCASSPGSGNEKLFFGSGTQLSVL.

This clonotype has at least ten counts. The chain couples TRBV4-2 to TRBJ2-3; D remains ambiguous. Germline V gene lookup returns CDR1 LGHNA and CDR2 YNFKEQ. The CDR3 extends over 14 amino acids. The V and J ends lost 1 base and 0 bases respectively, with 5 bases between them. CDR3 sequence (DNA): TGTGCCAGCAGCCAAGGGTCGAGCACAGATACGCAGTATTTT. It specifies CASSQGSSTDTQYF.

The J gene is TRBJ2-5, the V gene TRBV5-1; D unclear. Germline V gives CDR1 SGHRS, CDR2 YFSETQ. The CDR3 extends over 17 amino acids. Deletions cut 4 bases from V and 4 bases from J, with 23 bases between. This chain's CDR3 is CASSVGSGDRAGETQYF. The DNA for the CDR3 is TGCGCCAGCAGCGTGGGGTCGGGCGACCGCGCAGGAGAGACCCAGTACTTC. Complete variable domain (other parts from reference TRBV5-1 and TRBJ2-5): KAGVTQTPRYLIKTRGQQVTLSCSPISGHRSVSWYQQTPGQGLQFLFEYFSETQRNKGNFPGRFSGRQFSNSRSEMNVSTLELGDSALYLCASSVGSGDRAGETQYFGPGTRLLVL.

There are a few counts of this clonotype. This chain links TRBV5-1 with TRBJ2-2; 7 positions match TRBD1. This CDR3 has 15 residues. Germline assignment: CDR1 SGHRS and CDR2 YFSETQ. V shed 3 bases, J shed 2 bases, and the junction held 4 bases outside the gene matches. As DNA, the CDR3 is TGCGCCAGCAGCTCCGGGACAGATAACACCGGGGAGCTGTTTTTT. As protein: CASSSGTDNTGELFF.

The chain has TRBV7-2 and TRBJ1-6; 9 bases fit TRBD1. Per the germline V gene, CDR1 is SGHTA and CDR2 is FQGNSA. V dropped 2 bases and J dropped 9; count of bases not matched to a gene: 8. The CDR3 has 16 residues. CDR3 bases: TGTGCCAGCAGCTTAAGTGAGGGGGACAGGGCTTCACCCCTCCACTTT. Encoded protein: CASSLSEGDRASPLHF.

This clonotype turned up a few times. The chain is built from TRBV4-2 and TRBJ2-3, with D perhaps given as TRBD1 or TRBD2 (5 bases each). The V end was cut by 1 base, the J end by 2 bases, with 16 bases between. CDR3 size: 17 residues. Germline CDR1 and CDR2: LGHNA and YNFKEQ. The CDR3 DNA reads TGTGCCAGCAGCCAAGCCACCCGGGACCTGGCCACAGATACGCAGTATTTT. Its protein is CASSQATRDLATDTQYF.

This clonotype was observed a few times. The J gene is TRBJ1-4, the V gene TRBV18, with 7 bases identical to TRBD1. The CDR3 runs 13 residues. Germline V gene lookup returns CDR1 KGHSH and CDR2 LQKENI. V lost 8 bases to trimming and J lost 5 bases; unmatched junction nucleotides: 5. This CDR3 is CASAQGGNEKLFF. DNA of the CDR3: TGTGCCAGCGCCCAAGGGGGCAATGAAAAACTGTTTTTT.

About this clonotype: Its ends do not fully match the called genes, so a read error is possible. The rearrangement joins TRBV19 to TRBJ2-1, with 13 positions matching TRBD2. This CDR3 is built from 15 residues. Germline loops: CDR1 LNHDA, CDR2 SQIVND (reference sequence). The CDR3 sequence is CASSIDATSGGPELF. CDR3 DNA: TGTGCCAGTAGTATAGATGCGACTAGCGGGGGGCCCGAACTCTTC.

V is TRBV7-6 and J is TRBJ2-2, with a tentative D call TRBD1 (6 bases). There are 15 residues in the CDR3. V lost 5 bases and J 0 bases, leaving 10 bases between the germline ends. Germline CDR1 and CDR2: SGHVS and FNYEAQ. CDR3 nucleotides: TGTGCCAGCAGCACGGGACATACGAACACCGGGGAGCTGTTTTTT. Amino acids: CASSTGHTNTGELFF.

J is TRBJ1-1 and V is TRBV12-3 or TRBV12-4; D might be TRBD1 (6 bases). The CDR3 is made up of 14 amino acids. Trimming removed 6 bases from V and 4 bases from J, with 15 bases in between. The CDR3 DNA reads as TGTGCCAGCAGACCGGGACACGGTCTCACTGAAGCTTTCTTT. Translating it yields CASRPGHGLTEAFF.

This clonotype appeared a few times. The CDR3 DNA reads as TGTGCCAGTAATCATCGGAGCGGGGGGCGGAATGAGCAGTTCTTC. It is translated as CASNHRSGGRNEQFF. V usage is TRBV19 and J usage is TRBJ2-1; 9 nucleotides align to TRBD2. This CDR3 region has 15 residues. Germline V gene data show CDR1 as LNHDA and CDR2 as SQIVND (reference sequence). The J segment lost 7 bases and the V segment lost 7 bases, leaving 11 bases of the junction unmatched.

This clonotype was picked up a small number of times. The chain couples TRBV18 to TRBJ1-4, with 7 bases matching TRBD1. The germline V gene encodes CDR1 KGHSH and CDR2 LQKENI. The CDR3 has 16 amino acids. Losses at the gene ends were 0 bases for V and 4 bases for J; bases not matched to a gene: 5. This CDR3 is CASSPPGTASNEKLFF. The DNA of the CDR3 is TGTGCCAGCTCACCACCGGGGACAGCGAGTAATGAAAAACTGTTTTTT.

This clonotype came up many times. Germline and junction disagree at one end, which may indicate a read error. The V call is TRBV5-1, the J call TRBJ2-3; 7 bases line up with TRBD1. Germline V gene data show CDR1 as SGHRS and CDR2 as YFSETQ. The CDR3 spans 14 residues. As DNA, the CDR3 is TGTGCCAGCAGTCTGGGGACAGACACAGATACGCAGTATTTT. Encoded protein: CASSLGTDTDTQYF.

In this sample, this clonotype turned up a few times. The chain links TRBV12-3 or TRBV12-4 to TRBJ2-5, with 9 bases identical to TRBD1. Unmatched junction bases numbered 10, after V lost 6 bases and J lost 5 bases. The CDR3 has 15 amino acids. CDR3 sequence: CASSPDRGPGETQYF. The CDR3 DNA reads TGTGCCAGCAGCCCGGACAGGGGCCCGGGGGAGACCCAGTACTTC.

This clonotype was counted only a few times. The chain is built from TRBV24-1 and TRBJ2-1; a weak D match, TRBD1 (6 bases). The germline gives CDR1 KGHDR, CDR2 SFDVKD. Trimming left V 0 bases short and J 8 bases short, with 16 bases between. The CDR3 sequence is 16 residues long. As DNA, the CDR3 is TGTGCCACCAGTGATTTGGGGGACAAGGGGTACGATGAGCAGTTCTTC. Its protein product is CATSDLGDKGYDEQFF.

The chain is built from TRBV24-1 and TRBJ2-3; TRBD2 is a possible D gene (5 bases). Trimming stripped 7 bases from V and 5 bases from J, with 12 bases between. This CDR3 region has 13 residues. CDR1 is KGHDR and CDR2 is SFDVKD in the germline V gene. The CDR3 DNA follows: TGTGCCACCAGGGGGTCCGGGGAAGATACGCAGTATTTT. This encodes CATRGSGEDTQYF.

The sample holds many counts of this clonotype. The chain combines TRBV5-1 with TRBJ2-1; 9 nucleotides align to TRBD1. V dropped 5 bases and J dropped 4; count of bases not matched to a gene: 10. There are 16 residues in the CDR3. CDR1 and CDR2 from the germline V gene are SGHRS and YFSETQ. The CDR3 DNA reads TGCGCCAGCAGTTATACGACAGGGGGAGTTTACAATGAGCAGTTCTTC. It is translated as CASSYTTGGVYNEQFF.

The chain carries TRBV7-8 and TRBJ1-1, with D maybe TRBD1 (5 bases). The CDR3 is 12 residues long. V was clipped by 1 base and J by 7 bases, with 7 bases between them. Germline CDR1 reads SGHVS; CDR2 reads FQNEAQ. The CDR3, as DNA: TGTGCCAGCAGCTTAGGACAGCTTGAAGCTTTCTTT. Translating it yields CASSLGQLEAFF.

The rearrangement joins TRBV7-3 to TRBJ2-1; 11 bases match TRBD2. V was clipped by 1 base and J by 7 bases; unmatched bases: 6. The germline gives CDR1 SGHTA, CDR2 FQGTGA. The CDR3 extends over 16 amino acids. The CDR3 region is CASSLRLSGRGNEQFF. For the CDR3, the DNA is TGTGCCAGCAGCTTAAGGCTTAGCGGGAGGGGAAATGAGCAGTTCTTC.

This clonotype was seen repeatedly, ten times or more. This sequence joins TRBV4-1 and TRBJ2-1, with D perhaps TRBD2 (6 bases). The CDR3 extends over 15 amino acids. The germline gives CDR1 MGHRA, CDR2 YSYEKL. V was trimmed by 4 bases and J by 1 base, leaving 11 bases between them. CDR3 sequence reads: CASSPGLGSYNEQFF. CDR3 in DNA: TGCGCCAGCAGCCCGGGACTCGGGTCCTACAATGAGCAGTTCTTC.

The chain has TRBV6-1 and TRBJ2-3; TRBD2 matches 9 bases. CDR3 length equals 16 residues. V dropped 7 bases and J dropped 4; count of bases not matched to a gene: 12. CDR1 and CDR2 (germline): MNHNS, SASEGT. The CDR3 nucleotides are TGTGCCAGCACGGGTAATCCAGCGGGGGGCCCAGATACGCAGTATTTT. Amino acid sequence: CASTGNPAGGPDTQYF.

This clonotype occurred a few times. The chain recombines TRBV2 with TRBJ2-1; possible D gene TRBD2, 6 bases. Trimming removed 5 bases at V and 6 bases at J, with 14 bases between. The germline CDR1 and CDR2 sequences are SNHLY and FYNNEI. The length of the CDR3 is 14 residues. The CDR3 loop is CASSPPGGVNEQFF. The CDR3 DNA reads as TGTGCCAGCAGTCCTCCCGGCGGGGTCAATGAGCAGTTCTTC.